The next 31 T cell receptor beta chains were all read from a single sample in a study of post-analysis software for immune sequencing data. Incorporated into the TCR beta cDNA libraries were unique molecular identifiers, which served to reduce PCR and sequencing biases. Via MiXCR, TCRdb re-called the PCR reads, giving one row per CDR3 protein. The table records roughly 540,000 distinct CDR3 sequences, 30% to 40% of them present only once. These receptors' antigens are unknown. General study findings and limits: With TRBV5-6, TRBV5-1 and TRBV20-1 included, 4 to 6 TRBV segments were more frequent in patients than in controls.

The sequencing sample was made of blood. The receptors derive from a girl aged 2-17 years with multiple sclerosis.

The CDR3 region has the DNA TGCAGTGCTAGAAAACGGGACAGGGAAAATTATAGCAATCAGCCCCAGCATTTT. This sequence encodes CSARKRDRENYSNQPQHF. The chain is built from TRBV20-1 and TRBJ1-5; 9 bases line up with TRBD1. The V gene end was trimmed by 2 bases and the J gene end by 0 bases; junction bases not matched to a gene: 11. CDR1 is DFQATT and CDR2 is SNEGSKA in the germline V gene (reference sequence). This CDR3 contains 18 residues.

The chain combines TRBV5-1 with TRBJ2-5; D uncertain. This CDR3 contains 14 residues. Trimming stripped 2 bases from V and 1 base from J, with 9 bases between. Germline V CDR1 and CDR2: SGHRS, YFSETQ. The CDR3 sequence is CASSFWMGQETQYF. The CDR3 DNA reads TGCGCCAGCAGCTTTTGGATGGGCCAAGAGACCCAGTACTTC.

This clonotype was counted between two and nine times. The chain couples TRBV20-1 to TRBJ2-4; 10 positions agree with TRBD2. Germline assignment: CDR1 DFQATT and CDR2 SNEGSKA (reference sequence). Trimming at V came to 0 bases and at J to 1 base, leaving 15 bases not matched to a gene. The CDR3 extends over 20 amino acids. CDR3 DNA: TGCAGTGCTAGAGATCCCAGTCCTAGCGGGGGAGCCAGGGCCAAAAACATTCAGTACTTC. It yields the protein CSARDPSPSGGARAKNIQYF.

This chain links TRBV20-1 with TRBJ2-3; tentative D call: TRBD2 (7 bases). This CDR3 comprises 18 residues. Per the germline V gene, CDR1 is DFQATT and CDR2 is SNEGSKA (reference sequence). Trimming cost V 6 bases and J 3 bases, with 28 bases left between them. The CDR3 here is CSAGGGGVPRTITDTQYF. The CDR3, as DNA: TGCAGTGCCGGAGGGGGGGGTGTCCCACGAACTATTACAGATACGCAGTATTTT.

The chain recombines TRBV2 with TRBJ1-5; perhaps TRBD1 as D (6 bases). The germline V gene has CDR1 SNHLY and CDR2 FYNNEI. The germline V and J ends were trimmed by 0 bases and 7 bases, with 13 bases remaining between them. The CDR3 is made up of 15 amino acids. CDR3 nucleotides: TGTGCCAGCAGTGAAGCGCAGGGGTTTAGGCAGCCCCAGCATTTT. It codes for CASSEAQGFRQPQHF.

This chain connects TRBV12-3 or TRBV12-4 to TRBJ1-4; TRBD1 agrees at 10 bases. The V gene end was trimmed by 7 bases and the J gene end by 8 bases; junction bases not matched to a gene: 4. The CDR3 is 13 residues long. DNA of the CDR3: TGTGCCAGCAAAGACAGGGGGCGGGAAAAACTGTTTTTT. Its protein product is CASKDRGREKLFF.

The V gene is TRBV29-1, the J gene TRBJ2-1; 7 bases align to TRBD2. J lost 8 bases, V lost 4 bases, and 8 bases had no gene match. Germline CDR1 reads SQVTM; CDR2 reads ANQGSEA. CDR3 length: 13 amino acids. The CDR3 region has the DNA TGCAGCGTTGCCCACGGGGGGAGGGATGAGCAGTTCTTC. It codes for CSVAHGGRDEQFF.

In its sample, this clonotype was seen once. V usage is TRBV12-3 or TRBV12-4 and J usage is TRBJ2-7; maybe TRBD1 (6 bases). The germline V and J ends were trimmed by 6 bases and 6 bases, with 15 bases remaining between them. CDR3 length: 13 residues. Here the CDR3 reads CASSKQGYGEQYF. DNA for the CDR3: TGTGCCAGCAGCAAACAGGGTTACGGCGAGCAGTACTTC.

V is TRBV20-1 and J is TRBJ1-4; TRBD1 matches at 9 bases. Germline V gene lookup returns CDR1 DFQATT and CDR2 SNEGSKA (reference sequence). There are 13 residues in the CDR3. Trimming cost V 5 bases and J 7 bases; bases outside gene matches: 5. CDR3 sequence: CSAEGQGREKLFF. CDR3 nucleotides: TGCAGTGCTGAGGGACAGGGTCGTGAAAAACTGTTTTTT.

The chain has TRBV6-1 and TRBJ2-3; 8 bases line up with TRBD2. Germline V CDR1 and CDR2: MNHNS, SASEGT. J gave up 6 bases and V 8 bases, and 13 bases lay outside the gene matches. The CDR3 extends over 15 amino acids. The CDR3 region is CASERAGGAGDTQYF. In nucleotides, the CDR3 is TGTGCCAGCGAACGGGCCGGGGGGGCAGGGGATACGCAGTATTTT.

This clonotype was picked up a small number of times. The chain is built from TRBV7-8 and TRBJ1-1; TRBD1 agrees at 8 bases. The CDR3 is 13 residues long. The germline V gene encodes CDR1 SGHVS and CDR2 FQNEAQ. Germline trimming cut 8 bases from V and 2 bases from J; bases unmatched to any gene: 4. The DNA for the CDR3 is TGTGCCAGCGGGACAGGTTTAAACACTGAAGCTTTCTTT. It is translated as CASGTGLNTEAFF.

The J gene is TRBJ1-2, the V gene TRBV20-1; no reliable D call. CDR1 is DFQATT and CDR2 is SNEGSKA in the germline V gene (reference sequence). V was clipped by 6 bases and J by 5 bases, with 16 bases between them. This CDR3 comprises 13 residues. CDR3 sequence reads: CSAEHGLAYGYTF. The CDR3 bases are TGCAGTGCCGAGCATGGACTGGCGTATGGCTACACCTTC.

This clonotype appeared a few times. The V gene is TRBV5-1, the J gene TRBJ1-2; D unresolved. The CDR3 extends over 14 amino acids. V was shortened by 4 bases and J by 5 bases, with 15 bases between the two germline ends. Germline CDR1 and CDR2: SGHRS and YFSETQ. The DNA of the CDR3 is TGCGCCAGCAGCCCCCCCGGTGAGGGATATGGCTACACCTTC. This gives the protein CASSPPGEGYGYTF.

The V call is TRBV5-1, the J call TRBJ1-1; 7 nucleotides agree with TRBD1. J was trimmed by 4 bases and V by 4 bases; bases with no gene match: 16. The CDR3 is 17 amino acids. Germline V gene lookup returns CDR1 SGHRS and CDR2 YFSETQ. CDR3 sequence reads: CASSRLGQSMGSTEAFF. For the CDR3, the DNA is TGCGCCAGCAGCCGCCTGGGACAGTCAATGGGAAGCACTGAAGCTTTCTTT.

This clonotype has more than one count but fewer than ten. The chain uses TRBV20-1 and TRBJ1-2; D is uncertain. Germline assignment: CDR1 DFQATT and CDR2 SNEGSKA (reference sequence). V lost 4 bases and J 3 bases, leaving 6 bases between the germline ends. The CDR3 extends over 11 amino acids. As DNA, the CDR3 is TGCAGTGCTAAGTGGGACTATGGCTACACCTTC. Translating it yields CSAKWDYGYTF.

The V call is TRBV20-1, the J call TRBJ2-1, with D perhaps TRBD1 or TRBD2 (6 bases each). Looked up from germline, CDR1 is DFQATT and CDR2 is SNEGSKA (reference sequence). This CDR3 spans 15 amino acids. V lost 4 bases to trimming and J lost 6 bases, with 19 bases between them. CDR3: CSAKGYRGHGNEQFF. Here the CDR3 DNA reads TGCAGTGCTAAGGGGTATCGGGGGCACGGCAATGAGCAGTTCTTC.

This clonotype has a handful of counts. The chain has TRBV20-1 and TRBJ2-1, with no clear D. V was clipped by 6 bases and J by 9 bases, with 15 bases between them. Germline V gene data show CDR1 as DFQATT and CDR2 as SNEGSKA (reference sequence). The CDR3 runs 12 residues. The CDR3 sequence is CSATHYPSEQFF. CDR3 in DNA: TGCAGTGCCACGCACTACCCCAGTGAGCAGTTCTTC.

This clonotype has a handful of counts. This CDR3 is CASNLRNRAPKKETQYF. CDR3 nucleotides: TGTGCCAGCAACCTACGTAACAGGGCCCCAAAGAAAGAGACCCAGTACTTC. This chain links TRBV6-2 or TRBV6-3 with TRBJ2-5, with D perhaps TRBD1 (6 bases). Trimming removed 7 bases from V and 3 bases from J, with 24 bases in between. This CDR3 region has 17 residues. CDR1 and CDR2 from the germline V gene are MNHEY and SVGEGT.

CDR3 amino acids: CASSTANSASTDTQYF. CDR3 sequence (DNA): TGCGCCAGCAGCACCGCTAACAGCGCTAGCACAGATACGCAGTATTTT. The chain has TRBV5-1 and TRBJ2-3; D remains unclear. Germline loops: CDR1 SGHRS, CDR2 YFSETQ. V lost 4 bases and J lost 0, with 15 bases in between. The CDR3 covers 16 residues.

This clonotype was seen more than once but under ten times. This CDR3 is CASSFGEVHYGYTF. The CDR3 DNA reads as TGCGCCAGCAGCTTCGGAGAAGTCCACTATGGCTACACCTTC. The chain carries TRBV5-1 and TRBJ1-2; D ambiguous. The ends were cut back, 2 bases at V and 3 bases at J, with 11 bases in the middle. CDR3 size: 14 residues. Germline V gene sequence: CDR1 SGHRS, CDR2 YFSETQ. The full variable domain, its missing parts supplied by reference TRBV5-1 and TRBJ1-2, is KAGVTQTPRYLIKTRGQQVTLSCSPISGHRSVSWYQQTPGQGLQFLFEYFSETQRNKGNFPGRFSGRQFSNSRSEMNVSTLELGDSALYLCASSFGEVHYGYTFGSGTRLTVV.

On this clonotype itself: Possible read error: a much larger clone is one base away. This chain links TRBV20-1 with TRBJ2-3, with no clear D. The V end lost 7 bases, the J end lost 0 bases, and 14 bases lay between the germline ends. The CDR3 sequence is 14 residues long. The germline V gene has CDR1 DFQATT and CDR2 SNEGSKA (reference sequence). The CDR3 DNA sequence: TGCAGTGTTTTCGGGCCCACGAGCACAGATACGCAGTATTTT. Residues: CSVFGPTSTDTQYF.

The chain couples TRBV10-3 to TRBJ1-2; TRBD1 might be the D (6 bases). V shed 4 bases and J shed 0 bases, with 9 bases lying between them. Germline CDR1 and CDR2: ENHRY and SYGVKD. The CDR3 is made up of 14 amino acids. The CDR3 here is CAISGTVANYGYTF. The CDR3, as DNA: TGTGCCATCAGTGGGACAGTAGCTAACTATGGCTACACCTTC.

Details on this clonotype: A much larger clone lies one base from this, so it may be a read error. This chain uses TRBV7-9 with TRBJ2-7; D is undetermined. From germline, CDR1 is SEHNR and CDR2 FQNEAQ (reference sequence). V was trimmed by 2 bases and J by 3 bases, leaving 5 bases between them. The CDR3 runs 12 residues. The DNA for the CDR3 is TGTGCCAGCAGCTTAATGCGCTACGAGCAGTACTTC. Its protein is CASSLMRYEQYF.

This chain links TRBV29-1 with TRBJ1-5, with D perhaps matching TRBD1 (5 bases). In germline, CDR1 is SQVTM, CDR2 ANQGSEA. Trimming shortened V by 8 bases and J by 5 bases, and 19 bases separated the two germline ends. The CDR3 totals 14 residues. The CDR3 DNA follows: TGCAGCTACTCAACAGGTTCAGGGTATCAGCCCCAGCATTTT. It encodes CSYSTGSGYQPQHF.

The genes are TRBV4-1 and TRBJ2-7; D is possibly TRBD1 or TRBD2 (6 bases each). V dropped 4 bases and J dropped 2 bases, with 18 bases sitting between them. The CDR3 loop spans 16 amino acids. Germline assignment: CDR1 MGHRA and CDR2 YSYEKL. The CDR3 loop reads CASSPPNRAGPYEQYF. The CDR3 nucleotides are TGCGCCAGCAGCCCCCCAAACAGGGCGGGGCCCTACGAGCAGTACTTC.

This clonotype was recorded a few times. The rearrangement uses TRBV9 and TRBJ2-7, with 11 bases fitting TRBD1. V lost 3 bases to trimming and J lost 5 bases; unmatched junction nucleotides: 4. Germline V gene sequence: CDR1 SGDLS, CDR2 YYNGEE. The CDR3 totals 14 residues. CDR3 bases: TGTGCCAGCAGCGCTGGACAGGGGGCCCACGAGCAGTACTTC. Encoded protein: CASSAGQGAHEQYF.

This clonotype has more than one count but fewer than ten. The V and J genes are TRBV20-1 and TRBJ2-1; maybe TRBD2 (7 bases). The germline V and J ends were trimmed by 5 bases and 9 bases, with 20 bases remaining between them. The CDR3 extends over 14 amino acids. Germline V gives CDR1 DFQATT, CDR2 SNEGSKA (reference sequence). CDR3 in amino acids: CSARRFAGALEQFF. As DNA, the CDR3 is TGCAGTGCTCGGCGTTTTGCGGGGGCACTTGAGCAGTTCTTC.

This clonotype has more than one count but fewer than ten. This sequence joins TRBV3-1 and TRBJ2-7; D perhaps matches TRBD2 (6 bases). Germline CDR1 LGHDT, CDR2 YNNKEL (reference sequence). The V and J ends lost 4 bases and 6 bases respectively, with 19 bases between them. The CDR3 totals 15 residues. CDR3 DNA sequence: TGTGCCAGCAGCCCCACCGGGGGTTCATTTGGCGAGCAGTACTTC. It encodes CASSPTGGSFGEQYF.

This clonotype was observed a handful of times. The rearrangement links TRBV14 to TRBJ2-1; 9 positions agree with TRBD1. The CDR3 contains 13 residues. After removal of 2 bases from V and 14 bases from J, the junction contained 7 bases not matched to a gene. Germline CDR1 is SGHDN and CDR2 is FVKESK. CDR3 sequence reads: CASSQHTGGQEFF. The CDR3 DNA is TGTGCCAGCAGCCAACATACAGGGGGCCAGGAGTTCTTC.

This clonotype was found many times. The genes are TRBV6-1 and TRBJ2-7; D not certain. This CDR3 has 12 residues. Trimming took off 8 bases at V and 4 bases at J, with 12 bases between the two ends. From germline, CDR1 is MNHNS and CDR2 SASEGT. DNA of the CDR3: TGTGCCAGCCAGTACTCCTCTTACGAGCAGTACTTC. Its translation is CASQYSSYEQYF.

The chain uses TRBV6-5 and TRBJ2-2; 9 bases are shared with TRBD1. From germline, CDR1 is MNHEY and CDR2 SVGAGI. Trimming at V came to 10 bases and at J to 3 bases, leaving 3 bases not matched to a gene. The CDR3 runs 13 residues. The CDR3 sequence is CAMRDRDTGELFF. CDR3 DNA sequence: TGTGCCATGCGGGACAGGGACACCGGGGAGCTGTTTTTT.